These T cell receptor beta chains were read from a single sample in a study of CD8 T cells in ankylosing spondylitis. TCRdb re-derived calls from the 5' RACE reads in MiXCR, one entry per CDR3 protein. The table shows some 130,000 distinct CDR3 sequences, with roughly 9% occurring only once. The sample consisted of blood, either unsorted or a sorted T cell fraction (not recorded which). These receptors all come from a male donor with ankylosing spondylitis or in good health (not recorded which). CDR3s include the opening cysteine and the closing phenylalanine or tryptophan.

j_gene	v_gene	CDR3aa
TRBJ2-7	TRBV5-1	CASSLGTFSYEQYF
TRBJ2-1	TRBV5-1	CASTNTGGYNEQFF
TRBJ2-3	TRBV20-1	CSGGTSGSYTQYF
TRBJ1-4	TRBV29-1	CSAAGGSNEKLFF
TRBJ1-3	TRBV11-1	CASSHQLTRQGASGNTIYF
TRBJ1-5	TRBV5-8	CASQRFIGSNQPQHF
TRBJ2-2	TRBV12-3/TRBV12-4	CACRGWTGELFF
TRBJ1-1	TRBV29-1	CSVKRNTEAFF
TRBJ1-1	TRBV6-5	CASKGGTEAFF
TRBJ1-2	TRBV20-1	CSASTHLSYGYTF
TRBJ2-2	TRBV7-2	CASSLGTSVSGELFF
TRBJ2-4	TRBV20-1	CSARGDRENIQYF
TRBJ2-7	TRBV21-1	CASSKEVFPYEQYF